This T cell receptor (beta chain) was captured in a study of CD8 T cells in ankylosing spondylitis. V lost 3 bases, J lost 4 bases, and 10 bases lay in between. The CDR3 sequence is 13 residues long. Germline-derived CDR1 and CDR2 are DFQATT and SNEGSKA (reference sequence). Whole-study findings and limits: Significant enrichment of disease-linked clones was reportedly seen in matched ankylosing spondylitis synovial fluid. In peripheral blood, disease-linked CD8+ clones occurred at relatively low frequencies.

Scientists made TCR beta libraries using quantitative 5'-RACE with molecular barcodes. MiXCR was run by TCRdb on the 5' RACE reads, yielding one entry per CDR3 protein. The table records 200,000 to 250,000 distinct CDR3 sequences, roughly 10% of them present only once. In this sample, this clonotype turned up many times. Its target is unknown. The receptor was isolated from a male donor with ankylosing spondylitis or in good health (not recorded which). The sequencing input was blood, either unsorted or a sorted T cell fraction (not recorded which). The V call is TRBV20-1, the J call TRBJ1-3; D remains ambiguous. The CDR3 nucleotides read TGCAGTGCTAGGTGGCTTGCGGGAAACACCATATATTTT. Translation gives CSARWLAGNTIYF.